This TCR beta chain was sequenced for a study of T cells of healthy individuals. In TCRdb, the 5' RACE reads were re-called with MiXCR into one record per CDR3 protein. The sample has 60,000 to 75,000 distinct CDR3 sequences; 15% to 20% are singletons. This clonotype was recorded at least ten times. Germline V gives CDR1 DFQATT, CDR2 SNEGSKA (reference sequence). Germline trimming cut 1 base from V and 0 bases from J; bases unmatched to any gene: 5. The CDR3 has 15 residues. V usage is TRBV20-1 and J usage is TRBJ1-1, with TRBD1 matching over 7 bases. The receptor was derived from a human donor in good health. The chain's CDR3 is CSARVLGQLNTEAFF. DNA for the CDR3: TGCAGTGCTAGAGTACTGGGACAGTTGAACACTGAAGCTTTCTTT.